Below, 28 T cell receptor beta chains from the same sample are listed, as sequenced in a study of T cells expressing NK-cell markers. No DNA is given; TCRdb re-called the 5' RACE reads and lists each CDR3 protein once. The table counts around 550,000 distinct CDR3 sequences; approximately 3.5% lies in the top ten. Sequenced sample: blood T cells: a sorted CD56 or NKG2C T cell subset, CD4+ or CD8+ T cells, or bulk PBMC T cells (not recorded which). The source of these receptors is a man between 18 and 35 years old in good health.

This chain links TRBV27 with TRBJ2-3; TCRdb proposes TRBD2, but this gene call is untestable without DNA. The germline gives CDR1 MNHEY, CDR2 SMNVEV (reference sequence). The CDR3 covers 15 residues. CDR3 loop: CASSLGLAPAGTQYF.

CDR3 sequence reads: CASSLGRQDEQFF. The chain joins TRBV12-3 or TRBV12-4 to TRBJ2-1. The CDR3 spans 13 residues.

This chain uses TRBV12-3 or TRBV12-4 with TRBJ2-1; TCRdb designates TRBD2, a call that cannot be tested without DNA. CDR3 length equals 16 residues. The CDR3 sequence is CASSFPGTSRVAEQFF.

CDR3 loop: CSARRRRGLAGRYNEQFF. The J gene is TRBJ2-1, the V gene TRBV20-1; TCRdb selects TRBD2, and the lack of DNA leaves this call unchecked. CDR3 size: 18 residues. Germline V gene data show CDR1 as DFQATT and CDR2 as SNEGSKA (reference sequence).

The chain couples TRBV6-1 to TRBJ2-2; TCRdb's D call, TRBD1, is unchecked because there is no DNA. The germline CDR1 and CDR2 sequences are MNHNS and SASEGT. This CDR3 has 16 residues. CDR3 amino acids: CASIKGGQAGAGELFF.

J is TRBJ2-2 and V is TRBV4-2; TCRdb's D gene call, TRBD2, goes unchecked for lack of DNA. This CDR3 region has 15 residues. CDR1 and CDR2 from the germline V gene are LGHNA and YNFKEQ. The CDR3 loop reads CASSQRDLSTGELFF.

The chain employs TRBV6-6 and TRBJ1-2. This CDR3 is 13 amino acids long. Germline CDR1 and CDR2: MNHNY and SVGAGI (reference sequence). The CDR3 is CASSRDAGGGYTF.

V and J are TRBV2 and TRBJ2-4. Germline lookup yields CDR1 SNHLY and CDR2 FYNNEI. The CDR3 loop spans 11 amino acids. CDR3 loop: CASSEAYIQYF.

The chain recombines TRBV10-3 with TRBJ2-6. The CDR3 consists of 14 residues. Germline CDR1 and CDR2: ENHRY and SYGVKD. This chain's CDR3 is CAISELSGANVLTF.

The J gene is TRBJ2-5, the V gene TRBV28; TCRdb's D gene call, TRBD1, goes unchecked for lack of DNA. CDR1 MDHEN and CDR2 SYDVKM come from the germline V gene. The CDR3 covers 14 residues. The CDR3 is CASSLTGGRETQYF.

V is TRBV12-3 or TRBV12-4 and J is TRBJ2-1; absent DNA, TCRdb's TRBD2 call cannot be checked. CDR3 length: 16 amino acids. The CDR3 spells CASSSMAGGSYNEQFF.

The genes are TRBV10-3 and TRBJ1-5. This CDR3 is 12 amino acids long. Germline V gene sequence: CDR1 ENHRY, CDR2 SYGVKD. The CDR3 loop reads CAISGSNQPQHF.

V gene TRBV30 combines with J gene TRBJ2-1. Germline V gene sequence: CDR1 GTSNPN, CDR2 SVGIG (reference sequence). The CDR3 contains 12 residues. The CDR3 sequence: CAWSTGYNEQFF.

The chain has TRBV29-1 and TRBJ2-7. This CDR3 has 12 amino acids. Germline values: CDR1 SQVTM, CDR2 ANQGSEA. The chain's CDR3 is CSVALSTYEQYF.

J is TRBJ2-3 and V is TRBV29-1; TCRdb lists TRBD2, though no DNA is available to test this call. The germline CDR1 and CDR2 sequences are SQVTM and ANQGSEA. There are 15 residues in the CDR3. CDR3 residues: CSVVLAGSSTDTQYF.

The gene calls are TRBV18 and TRBJ2-1; there is no DNA to check the TCRdb D call of TRBD2. CDR3 length: 18 amino acids. CDR1 and CDR2 from the germline V gene are KGHSH and LQKENI. The CDR3 here is CASSPRASGSITENEQFF.

The chain recombines TRBV15 with TRBJ2-2. CDR1 and CDR2 (germline): LNHNV, YYDKDF (reference sequence). The CDR3 spans 17 residues. The CDR3 sequence is CATSRDVISLGAGELFF.

This chain connects TRBV5-1 to TRBJ2-2; TCRdb proposes TRBD2, but this gene call is untestable without DNA. This CDR3 is 15 amino acids long. The germline gives CDR1 SGHRS, CDR2 YFSETQ. The CDR3 is CASRPPGTYTGELFF.

The chain links TRBV6-1 to TRBJ1-1; TCRdb proposes TRBD1, but this gene call is untestable without DNA. This CDR3 is 16 amino acids long. Germline CDR1 reads MNHNS; CDR2 reads SASEGT. The CDR3 sequence: CASSESGGWLNTEAFF.

The J gene is TRBJ1-3, the V gene TRBV29-1; TCRdb indicates TRBD1, and absent DNA this call remains unverified. Per the germline V gene, CDR1 is SQVTM and CDR2 is ANQGSEA. The CDR3 has 13 amino acids. The CDR3 protein is CSVGGVTGNTIYF.

J is TRBJ2-1 and V is TRBV5-1; TCRdb's D call, TRBD1, is unchecked because there is no DNA. CDR3 length equals 13 residues. Germline V gene data show CDR1 as SGHRS and CDR2 as YFSETQ. CDR3: CASSLEGGVFWFF.

V gene TRBV6-5 combines with J gene TRBJ2-7; the TRBD2 assignment by TCRdb is unverifiable without DNA. The CDR3 contains 16 residues. Germline lookup yields CDR1 MNHEY and CDR2 SVGAGI. This CDR3 reads CASSSLLAGRLHEQYF.

CDR3 residues: CASSLEGGREIYEQYF. This sequence joins TRBV7-2 and TRBJ2-7; without DNA, the TCRdb call of TRBD1 cannot be checked. This CDR3 comprises 16 residues. Germline lookup yields CDR1 SGHTA and CDR2 FQGNSA.

V usage is TRBV20-1 and J usage is TRBJ2-1; TCRdb's assignment of TRBD2 cannot be checked, as there is no DNA. This CDR3 has 14 amino acids. Germline assignment: CDR1 DFQATT and CDR2 SNEGSKA (reference sequence). The CDR3 reads CSASRRVSGNEQFF.

This chain joins TRBV12-3 or TRBV12-4 and TRBJ2-4; TCRdb indicates TRBD1, and absent DNA this call remains unverified. This CDR3 has 13 residues. The CDR3 loop is CASSSDGINIQYF.

The chain recombines TRBV15 with TRBJ2-1; absent DNA, TCRdb's TRBD2 call cannot be checked. The CDR3 totals 17 residues. Germline values: CDR1 LNHNV, CDR2 YYDKDF (reference sequence). CDR3 sequence: CATSRGVVGGTNGEQFF.

The chain joins TRBV25-1 to TRBJ2-7. The CDR3 is 12 residues long. Germline V gene lookup returns CDR1 MGHDK and CDR2 SYGVNS. The CDR3 here is CASSLADYEQYF.

The V call is TRBV7-9, the J call TRBJ2-5; as DNA is missing, the TRBD1 call by TCRdb cannot be tested. CDR1 SEHNR and CDR2 FQNEAQ come from the germline V gene (reference sequence). The CDR3 sequence is 17 residues long. CDR3 protein: CASSPKVGQGSSETQYF.